This TCR beta chain was identified in a study of cytomegalovirus exposure and HLA in healthy donors. Regarding the study as a whole: Cytomegalovirus association was assigned to about 150 TCR beta chains. TCR beta chains associated with HLA were, in a later analysis, more clonally expanded than equally common others. Follow-up analysis found HLA locus-dependent TCR association rates, highest for DRB1 and lowest for HLA-C. Most TCR sequences showed up rarely, but some public TCRs showed up in many donors.

This clone was seen a handful of times. The antigen is not known. Vbeta (60) and Jbeta (13) primers were used in the PCR. This table comes from immunoSEQ multiplex PCR, and its TCRdb copy is limited to in-frame clones, with some not included. The sample shows approximately 210,000 clones, 70% to 80% of them seen only once. With 5 bases removed from V and 4 bases from J, the gap between germline ends came to 12 bases. This CDR3 comprises 14 residues. Germline CDR1 is SGHVS and CDR2 is FQNEAQ. This chain connects TRBV7-8 to TRBJ2-1; the D gene is possibly TRBD1 (6 bases). The sequenced material came from PBMCs. The TCR originated in a woman aged 30 to 39 in good health and CMV-seropositive. DNA of the CDR3: TGTGCCAGCAGCCCGGACAGAGGGTACAATGAGCAGTTCTTC. Protein: CASSPDRGYNEQFF. Supplemented by reference TRBV7-8 and TRBJ2-1, the full variable domain reads GAGVSQSPRYKVAKRGQDVALRCDPISGHVSLFWYQQALGQGPEFLTYFQNEAQLDKSGLPSDRFFAERPEGSVSTLKIQRTQQEDSAVYLCASSPDRGYNEQFFGPGTRLTVL.